These T cell receptor beta chains were read from a single sample in a study of cytomegalovirus exposure and HLA in healthy donors. Sequenced by immunoSEQ multiplex PCR; TCRdb stores in-frame clones only, minus some. The data show some 150,000 clones, more than 75% seen once. The specimen sequenced was PBMCs. These receptors were obtained from a man younger than 45 in good health and CMV-seropositive. Each CDR3 is given with its conserved first and last residue. D genes are given only for firm matches. Some rows have no size entry. The others give once, few or many, or a class for an expanded clone.

d_call	v_call	j_call	clone_size	cdr3_aa	cdr3_nt
.	TRBV9	TRBJ2-7	.	CASSISSGDSSYEQYF	TGTGCCAGCAGCATAAGTAGCGGTGATAGCTCCTACGAGCAGTACTTC
.	TRBV7-9	TRBJ2-1	.	CASRKTGVYNEQFF	TGTGCCAGCCGTAAAACCGGGGTCTACAATGAGCAGTTCTTC
TRBD2	TRBV19	TRBJ2-3	.	CASSPTQRGPTDTQYF	TGTGCCAGTAGTCCAACTCAGCGGGGGCCCACAGATACGCAGTATTTT
.	TRBV29-1	TRBJ2-7	.	CSVAGAGRGFEQYF	TGCAGCGTTGCGGGGGCAGGGCGGGGGTTCGAGCAGTACTTC
TRBD2	TRBV7-9	TRBJ2-3	.	CASSLIGLAGARGTDTQYF	TGTGCCAGCAGCTTAATAGGACTAGCGGGGGCGAGGGGCACAGATACGCAGTATTTT
TRBD1	TRBV14	TRBJ2-2	.	CASSHPKTGLNTGELFF	TGTGCCAGCAGCCATCCCAAGACAGGGTTGAACACCGGGGAGCTGTTTTTT
TRBD2	TRBV7-9	TRBJ2-7	once	CASSLTSGYEQYF	TGTGCCAGCAGCCTGACTAGCGGATACGAGCAGTACTTC
.	TRBV21-1	TRBJ2-7	.	CASSPWRCKQYF	TGTGCCAGCAGCCCGTGGAGGTGCAAGCAGTACTTC
TRBD1	TRBV10-3	TRBJ1-5	.	CASSSSGTGFQPQHF	TGTGCCAGCAGTTCCTCCGGGACAGGGTTTCAGCCCCAGCATTTT
.	TRBV28	TRBJ1-2	.	CASSPGKGYTF	TGTGCCAGCAGTCCCGGGAAGGGCTACACCTTC
TRBD1	TRBV6-1	TRBJ2-1	.	CASSDPRGPSNEQFF	TGTGCCAGCAGTGATCCCAGGGGGCCCTCCAATGAGCAGTTCTTC
.	TRBV9	TRBJ1-6	.	CASSVVAFPNSPLHF	TGTGCCAGCAGCGTAGTAGCCTTTCCCAATTCACCCCTCCACTTT
TRBD1	TRBV6-5	TRBJ1-1	.	CASRSGQGLAFF	TGTGCCAGCAGGTCGGGACAGGGTTTGGCTTTCTTT
.	TRBV7-9	TRBJ2-5	.	CASYSGKETQYF	TGTGCCAGCTACAGTGGAAAAGAGACCCAGTACTTC
.	TRBV15	TRBJ1-2	.	CATSREHRALLGYTF	TGTGCCACCAGCAGAGAGCACAGGGCCCTTCTTGGCTACACCTTC
TRBD2	TRBV4-2	TRBJ2-3	.	CASSQRKSGGVTDTQYF	TGTGCCAGCAGCCAAAGGAAAAGCGGGGGGGTCACAGATACGCAGTATTTT
.	TRBV11-2	TRBJ1-3	.	CASSLTVSGNTIYF	TGTGCCAGCAGCTTGACAGTCTCTGGAAACACCATATATTTT
.	TRBV7-7	TRBJ2-5	.	CASSLGVRETQYF	TGTGCTAGCAGCCTCGGGGTGAGAGAGACCCAGTACTTC
.	TRBV27	TRBJ1-4	few	CASSHRVGEKLFF	TGTGCCAGCAGTCACAGGGTAGGGGAAAAACTGTTTTTT
TRBD1	TRBV9	TRBJ1-5	once	CASSGGTGGQPQHF	TGTGCCAGCAGCGGCGGGACAGGGGGTCAGCCCCAGCATTTT
.	TRBV4-3	TRBJ2-2	.	CASSQENPASAMNTGELFF	TGCGCCAGCAGCCAAGAAAACCCGGCTAGCGCTATGAACACCGGGGAGCTGTTTTTT
TRBD1	TRBV7-3	TRBJ1-6	.	CASSSDRGPLHF	TGTGCCAGCAGCTCGGACAGGGGGCCCCTCCACTTT
TRBD1	TRBV2	TRBJ1-1	.	CATIRDRVRDTEAFF	TGTGCCACGATCCGGGACAGGGTTAGGGACACTGAAGCTTTCTTT
.	TRBV7-2	TRBJ1-1	.	CASSRTGQLNTEAFF	TGTGCCAGCAGCCGGACCGGACAGCTGAACACTGAAGCTTTCTTT
.	TRBV28	TRBJ1-2	.	CASSREGGAAGYGYTF	TGTGCCAGCAGTCGCGAGGGGGGGGCGGCGGGCTATGGCTACACCTTC
TRBD1	TRBV11-1	TRBJ1-1	.	CASSPDREGAFF	TGTGCCAGCAGCCCGGACAGGGAGGGGGCTTTCTTT
TRBD1	TRBV28	TRBJ1-2	.	CASSGGQGRGGYTF	TGTGCCAGCAGCGGGGGACAGGGCAGGGGCGGCTACACCTTC
.	TRBV6-1	TRBJ1-5	.	CASSKAGRREYYQPQHF	TGTGCCAGCAGTAAAGCCGGGAGGAGGGAATATTATCAGCCCCAGCATTTT
TRBD2	TRBV7-6	TRBJ2-7	few	CASSSFIPGREYEQYF	TGTGCCAGCAGCTCCTTCATACCAGGGAGGGAGTACGAGCAGTACTTC
.	TRBV6-1	TRBJ1-2	.	CASSEMAGANYGYTF	TGTGCCAGCAGTGAGATGGCAGGGGCTAACTATGGCTACACCTTC
.	TRBV19	TRBJ2-7	.	CASSIGESYEQYF	TGTGCCAGTAGTATAGGGGAGAGCTACGAGCAGTACTTC
TRBD1	TRBV12-5	TRBJ1-1	.	CASGATGANTEAFF	TGTGCTAGTGGAGCAACAGGGGCGAACACTGAAGCTTTCTTT